This TCR beta chain was observed in a study of blood T cell repertoires in COVID-19. Study-level background: COVID-19 samples from acute and convalescent phases originated in the United States, Italy and Spain. Sample material is recorded as cDNA or gDNA derived from T cells, B-cell-depleted T cells, or PBMCs.

Original data processing: It was from reference gene primer amplification that nucleated cell counts were estimated. Clones were sequenced by immunoSEQ multiplex PCR, and TCRdb holds only the in-frame ones, with some missing. V and J calls and clone size are given by that table; D and trimming were obtained from the DNA. The table has about 370,000 clones, roughly 90% seen once. Only one count was recorded for this clone. Enrollment of patients from Seattle took place during active infection, with longitudinal follow-up. CDR1 is SGHRS and CDR2 is YFSETQ in the germline V gene. This CDR3 has 15 amino acids. The ends were cut back, 4 bases at V and 3 bases at J, with 15 bases in the middle.

Sequencing was done on a sample of peripheral blood. This TCR was recovered from a woman between 25 and 40 years old with COVID-19, enrolled during active disease. This chain joins TRBV5-1 and TRBJ2-3, with D possibly matching TRBD2 (5 bases). The CDR3 DNA reads as TGCGCCAGCAGCCCTGCGGGCTTGATAACAGATACGCAGTATTTT. This encodes CASSPAGLITDTQYF.